A selection of T cell receptor beta chains follows, all from one sample in a study of T cell responses to AZD1222 COVID-19 vaccine. Measured with immunoSEQ multiplex PCR; TCRdb has only the in-frame clones, and not every one. Counted here are tens of thousands of clones, 84% occurring once; the ten biggest clones make up around 20%. This specimen was peripheral blood, taken on day 0 of AZD1222 vaccination. The source is an adult in good health. Each CDR3 is given with its conserved first and last residue. The order of the fields is clone size, V gene, D gene, J gene, CDR3 DNA, CDR3 protein. A D gene is named only where the DNA matches it firmly. A row's size may be missing; if present it is once, few, many or a size class.

.	TRBV9	.	TRBJ1-6	TGTGCCAGCAGCGCATCACCGGGAAATAATTCACCCCTCCACTTT	CASSASPGNNSPLHF
once	TRBV5-5	.	TRBJ2-5	TGTGCCAGCAGCGCACGCCGGGACTCGAGGGAGACCCAGTACTTC	CASSARRDSRETQYF
once	TRBV18	.	TRBJ2-6	TGTGCCAGCTCACCCGGCACAGCCTCTGAGGCCAACGTCCTGACTTTC	CASSPGTASEANVLTF
.	TRBV5-1	.	TRBJ2-1	TGCGCCAGCAGCTTGGGACAGGAATCCTACAATGAGCAGTTCTTC	CASSLGQESYNEQFF
.	TRBV7-2	.	TRBJ2-5	TGTGCCAGCAGCTTACGGGCGCTTCAAGAGACCCAGTACTTC	CASSLRALQETQYF
.	TRBV6-6	.	TRBJ2-7	TGTGCCAGCAGTTACTCATCGGGATACTACGAGCAGTACTTC	CASSYSSGYYEQYF
few	TRBV5-1	.	TRBJ2-2	TGCGCCAGCAGGTATGGACAGAACACCGGGGAGCTGTTTTTT	CASRYGQNTGELFF
.	TRBV30	.	TRBJ1-2	TGTGCCTGGAGTGTGTCCAGAGACTACACCTTC	CAWSVSRDYTF
.	TRBV12-3/TRBV12-4	.	TRBJ1-1	TGTGCCAGCAGTTTCCAGACGAACACTGAAGCTTTCTTT	CASSFQTNTEAFF
.	TRBV29-1	.	TRBJ2-5	TGCAGCGTTATGGACATCCAAGAGACCCAGTACTTC	CSVMDIQETQYF
.	TRBV4-2	.	TRBJ2-3	TGTGCCAGCAGCCAGCCTAAGGCGGTAGATACGCAGTATTTT	CASSQPKAVDTQYF
.	TRBV11-3	TRBD1	TRBJ2-5	TGTGCCAGCAGCCCAGACCCTCGACAGGGCGGTTTTGGAGAGACCCAGTACTTC	CASSPDPRQGGFGETQYF
.	TRBV7-3	TRBD2	TRBJ2-3	TGTGCCAGCAGCTTAATTGCGGGGGGCACAGATACGCAGTATTTT	CASSLIAGGTDTQYF
.	TRBV10-2	TRBD1	TRBJ2-7	TGCGCCAGCAGTGGACAGGGGACGGGGGCCTACGAGCAGTACTTC	CASSGQGTGAYEQYF
few	TRBV28	TRBD1	TRBJ1-1	TGTGCCAGCAGTCCCGTCACCCCGGACAGGGGAGCTTTCTTT	CASSPVTPDRGAFF
.	TRBV7-2	.	TRBJ2-3	TGTGCCAGCCCCCCGCGTCAAACTTCAGATACGCAGTATTTT	CASPPRQTSDTQYF
once	TRBV12-5	.	TRBJ2-3	TGTGCTAGTGGTTTGGGCTTACAGGGTCCAGATACGCAGTATTTT	CASGLGLQGPDTQYF
.	TRBV10-1	TRBD1	TRBJ1-2	TGCGCCAGCAGTGTTAGAGGATCCGGGACAGGGAAGCTTGGGGATGGCTACACCTTC	CASSVRGSGTGKLGDGYTF
.	TRBV28	TRBD2	TRBJ2-1	TGTGCCAGCAGTTCCCGGGGGGTCCGGAACTCCTACAATGAGCAGTTCTTC	CASSSRGVRNSYNEQFF
.	TRBV6-2/TRBV6-3	.	TRBJ1-1	TGTGCCAGCAGTCCGGTTTCAGGCCGGGCTTTCTTT	CASSPVSGRAFF
once	TRBV2	TRBD2	TRBJ2-7	TGTGCCAGCACTAAGGGACTAGCGGGAGTTATATCCTACGAGCAGTACTTC	CASTKGLAGVISYEQYF
few	TRBV7-9	TRBD2	TRBJ2-1	TGTGCCAGCAAGGGACTAGCGGGAGCCTCTCGCGACAATGAGCAGTTCTTC	CASKGLAGASRDNEQFF
.	TRBV7-2	.	TRBJ2-7	TGTGCCAGCAGCTTAGTGGGGGGACAGTACGAGCAGTACTTC	CASSLVGGQYEQYF
.	TRBV6-5	.	TRBJ2-6	TGTGCCAGCAGTAAAAGCTCTGGGGCCAACGTCCTGACTTTC	CASSKSSGANVLTF
.	TRBV5-4	.	TRBJ2-3	TGTGCCAGCAGCCCCATTGGCTTTGGGGGGACAGATACGCAGTATTTT	CASSPIGFGGTDTQYF
.	TRBV29-1	.	TRBJ1-1	TGCAGCGCTGCTACACAGGCGAACACTGAAGCTTTCTTT	CSAATQANTEAFF
.	TRBV7-3	TRBD1	TRBJ2-1	TGTGCCAGCAGCCGACAGGGGGCCACCTCCTACAATGAGCAGTTCTTC	CASSRQGATSYNEQFF
few	TRBV6-2/TRBV6-3	TRBD1	TRBJ1-4	TGTGCCAGCAGTGAGCCGGGACAGGCAAATGAAAAACTGTTTTTT	CASSEPGQANEKLFF
.	TRBV19	.	TRBJ1-2	TGTGCCAGTAGTCTAACCGATCGGGGGGCGCGTGGCTACACCTTC	CASSLTDRGARGYTF
.	TRBV5-1	.	TRBJ2-1	TGCGCCAGCAGGCAGGGGACCTACAATGAGCAGTTCTTC	CASRQGTYNEQFF
.	TRBV27	.	TRBJ1-2	TGTGCCGGGAGAGGCAGGAGGGTTTCTAACTATGGCTACACCTTC	CAGRGRRVSNYGYTF
.	TRBV7-8	TRBD1	TRBJ2-4	TGTGCCAGCAGCCTCGGACAGGGGAGAAGTTCCAAAAACATTCAGTACTTC	CASSLGQGRSSKNIQYF
.	TRBV19	TRBD2	TRBJ2-1	TGTGCCAGTAGTATAGCCGGACTAGCGGGTATAGGCTACAATGAGCAGTTCTTC	CASSIAGLAGIGYNEQFF
.	TRBV5-1	.	TRBJ2-5	TGCGCCAGCAGCCCAAACCTCAATGCAGGGAGTTGGGGGGAGACCCAGTACTTC	CASSPNLNAGSWGETQYF
few	TRBV6-5	.	TRBJ2-2	TGTGCCGTCATGGACACTCACACCGGGGAGCTGTTTTTT	CAVMDTHTGELFF
.	TRBV6-2/TRBV6-3	TRBD1	TRBJ2-7	TGTGCCAGCAGTTACTCTGACAGGGGGGTAGGTGAGCAGTACTTC	CASSYSDRGVGEQYF
once	TRBV7-9	.	TRBJ2-1	TGTGCCAGCAGCGCCTTCGGGAAATCGGCTCCCGTCGGATACAATGAGCAGTTCTTC	CASSAFGKSAPVGYNEQFF
.	TRBV7-9	TRBD2	TRBJ2-1	TGTGCCAGCAGCTTAACGAGAACGGGAGGGTACAATGAGCAGTTCTTC	CASSLTRTGGYNEQFF
.	TRBV5-1	TRBD1	TRBJ1-2	TGCGCCAGCAGCCCGGGACAGGGTCGTCACTATGGCTACACCTTC	CASSPGQGRHYGYTF
.	TRBV7-2	TRBD1	TRBJ2-3	TGTGCCAGCAGCTCATGGGCTTACAGGGGTGGTACGCAGTATTTT	CASSSWAYRGGTQYF
.	TRBV4-1	.	TRBJ2-4	TGCGCCAGCAGCCAAGTTTTTACTACAGGGAGATTACAAAACATTCAGTACTTC	CASSQVFTTGRLQNIQYF
once	TRBV28	.	TRBJ2-4	TGTGCCAGCAGTTTGTTTGGGTTGAGAAAGGCCAAAAACATTCAGTACTTC	CASSLFGLRKAKNIQYF
.	TRBV7-2	TRBD2	TRBJ2-7	TGTGCCAGCAGCTTAGGGGAAGAGACGGGAGGACCCTACGAGCAGTACTTC	CASSLGEETGGPYEQYF
.	TRBV28	.	TRBJ1-5	TGTGCCAGCAGTCGGGGACACCCCCAGCCCCAGCATTTT	CASSRGHPQPQHF
once	TRBV18	.	TRBJ1-1	TGTGCCAGCTCGACGACAGGGAACACTGAAGCTTTCTTT	CASSTTGNTEAFF
few	TRBV11-2	.	TRBJ1-1	TGTGCCAGCAGCTCCAGGGCACCAACGAACACTGAAGCTTTCTTT	CASSSRAPTNTEAFF
.	TRBV19	TRBD1	TRBJ1-5	TGTGCCAGTAGTCCCTGGACAGGGACCAGCAATCAGCCCCAGCATTTT	CASSPWTGTSNQPQHF
.	TRBV9	.	TRBJ1-1	TGTGCCAGCAGCCCCTTGGCCTCTGAAGCTTTCTTT	CASSPLASEAFF
.	TRBV11-1	TRBD2	TRBJ2-1	TGTGCCAGCAGCTTAAGGAGGGAGGGCGTTCGGTTCTTC	CASSLRREGVRFF
.	TRBV11-1	TRBD2	TRBJ2-1	TGTGCCAGCAGCCTTACTAGCGGGAGGAGGGGTGAGCAGTTCTTC	CASSLTSGRRGEQFF
.	TRBV29-1	.	TRBJ1-2	TGCAGCGTTGATAGTTCCTATGGCTACACCTTC	CSVDSSYGYTF
once	TRBV12-3/TRBV12-4	.	TRBJ2-3	TGTGCCAGCAGGGGATCTAGCACAGATACGCAGTATTTT	CASRGSSTDTQYF
few	TRBV28	.	TRBJ1-4	TGTGCCAGCAGTTCTCCTAATGATCAAAAACTGTTTTTT	CASSSPNDQKLFF
.	TRBV5-1	TRBD1	TRBJ2-7	TGCGCCAGCGCGGGACAGGGGACTTACGAGCAGTACTTC	CASAGQGTYEQYF
.	TRBV19	TRBD2	TRBJ2-2	TGTGCCAGTAGTCCTAGGACTAGCGGGAGCGCCGGGGAGCTGTTTTTT	CASSPRTSGSAGELFF
.	TRBV28	TRBD1	TRBJ1-1	TGTGCCAGCAGCCTGACAGGGGGGGGTACTGAAGCTTTCTTT	CASSLTGGGTEAFF
.	TRBV24-1	.	TRBJ2-5	TGTGCCACCAGTGTTAGGGGTCTAGAGACCCAGTACTTC	CATSVRGLETQYF